Detailed here is one TCR beta chain. This entry comes from a study of blood T cell repertoires in COVID-19. Study-wide background: Sites across the United States, Italy and Spain contributed samples from acute and convalescent COVID-19. In each case, the material was cDNA or gDNA derived from T cells, B-cell-depleted T cells, or PBMCs.

Study processing details: Amplified reference gene primers provided the basis for estimating nucleated cell counts. Repertoires were generated with immunoSEQ multiplex PCR, while TCRdb's copy carries only in-frame clones and drops some. V and J calls plus clone size are reproduced from that table; the DNA served to infer D and trimming. The sample consists of around 150,000 clones, 84% of them appearing once. V was pared by 4 bases and J by 2 bases, with 5 bases of the junction left unmatched. The CDR3 covers 15 residues. From germline, CDR1 is LNHDA and CDR2 SQIVND (reference sequence). This TCR derives from a woman aged 50 to 60 in a cohort sampled during active or convalescent COVID-19. Sequencing was done on a sample of peripheral blood. The chain employs TRBV19 and TRBJ2-7; TRBD1 matches 10 bases. CDR3 bases: TGTGCCAGTAGTACGGACAGGGGGTGGACCTACGAGCAGTACTTC. As protein: CASSTDRGWTYEQYF.